One and the same sample provided the 25 T cell receptor beta chains below, sequenced in a study of T cells in women clearing cervical HPV infection. This table comes from immunoSEQ multiplex PCR, and its TCRdb copy is limited to in-frame clones, with some not included. The sample holds approximately 35,000 clones. The sequenced material came from blood buffy coat. All receptors derive from a woman between 18 and 75 years old with a cervical HPV16 infection that either progressed to CIN3+ or cleared (not recorded which).

Remarks on this clone: The read ends 3 residues early relative to the CDR3; the germline J gene fills the gap. The chain combines TRBV12-3 or TRBV12-4 with TRBJ2-7; TRBD2 aligns across 8 bases. This CDR3 is 14 amino acids long. Unmatched junction bases numbered 8, after V lost 8 bases and J lost 2 bases. CDR3 DNA, as far as it was read: TGTGCCAGCCTCGGGGGGGGAGGGGCCTACGAG. Its translation: CASLGGGGAYE. The entire CDR3 sequence reads CASLGGGGAYEQYF.

Remarks on this clone: From the germline J gene comes the end of the CDR3, since the read stops 3 residues before it. The chain is built from TRBV30 and TRBJ1-2; D might be TRBD1 (5 bases). The V and J ends lost 1 base and 0 bases respectively, with 24 bases between them. This CDR3 is built from 19 residues. Germline values: CDR1 GTSNPN, CDR2 SVGIG (reference sequence). The CDR3 region is CAWSGGFVASLGANYGYTF. CDR3 DNA, as far as it was read: TGTGCCTGGAGTGGGGGCTTCGTGGCCTCCCTAGGGGCTAACTATGGC. The full variable domain, with the rest looked up from reference TRBV30 and TRBJ1-2, is SQTIHQWPATLVQPVGSPLSLECTVEGTSNPNLYWYRQAAGRGLQLLFYSVGIGQISSEVPQNLSASRPQDRQFILSSKKLLLSDSGFYLCAWSGGFVASLGANYGYTFGSGTRLTVV.

As regards this clone: The CDR3 end is not reached by the read, which stops 3 residues before it; the germline J gene fills it in. J is TRBJ1-2 and V is TRBV28, with D perhaps matching TRBD1 (5 bases). Trimming removed 7 bases from V and 6 bases from J, with 15 bases in between. Germline V lookup: CDR1 MDHEN, CDR2 SYDVKM. The CDR3 covers 13 residues. CDR3 DNA (partial): TGTGCCAGCATGGCGGCAGGGTATCATGGC. It translates to CASMAAGYHG. The CDR3, in full, reads CASMAAGYHGYTF.

For this clone: The CDR3 end falls 3 residues outside the read, so it is completed with the germline J gene. The chain couples TRBV11-2 to TRBJ2-7, with 7 positions matching TRBD1. The CDR3 totals 14 residues. J lost 4 bases, V lost 5 bases, and 8 bases had no gene match. CDR1 SGHAT and CDR2 FQNNGV come from the germline V gene. The part of the CDR3 DNA that was read is TGTGCCAGCAGCCCGCAGACAGGGTTGTACGAG. This gives the protein CASSPQTGLYE. The CDR3, in full, reads CASSPQTGLYEQYF.

For this clone: The DNA ends 3 residues before the CDR3 does, and the rest of the CDR3 is filled in from the germline J gene. Other DNA sequences from this sample encode an identical CDR3 as well. The chain joins TRBV20-1 to TRBJ1-1; a possible D gene is TRBD1 (5 bases). This CDR3 is 16 amino acids long. Germline values: CDR1 DFQATT, CDR2 SNEGSKA (reference sequence). V gave up 0 bases and J gave up 0 bases, with 14 bases separating them. CDR3 sequence: CSARDPIQVLNTEAFF. CDR3 DNA (partial): TGCAGTGCTAGAGATCCGATACAGGTCCTGAACACTGAA.

Comments on this clone: The read ends 3 residues shy of where the CDR3 ends; the end is completed using the germline J gene. The chain joins TRBV28 to TRBJ2-7; 7 bases map to TRBD1. CDR1 is MDHEN and CDR2 is SYDVKM in the germline V gene. The V and J ends lost 5 bases and 2 bases, in that order; junction bases with no gene match: 6. The CDR3 spans 14 residues. CDR3 residues: CASSAPDRTYEQYF. The sequenced CDR3 bases are TGTGCCAGCAGTGCCCCGGACAGGACCTACGAG.

A remark on this clone: From the germline J gene comes the end of the CDR3, since the read stops 3 residues before it. The J gene is TRBJ2-3, the V gene TRBV6-2 or TRBV6-3, with a tentative D call TRBD1 (5 bases). V shed 2 bases and J shed 3 bases, with 12 bases lying between them. Germline CDR1 MNHEY, CDR2 SVGEGT. The CDR3 extends over 15 amino acids. CDR3 bases read: TGTGCCAGCAGTTACGGGGCCTTTTCTACAGATACG. This codes for CASSYGAFSTDT. The complete CDR3 reads CASSYGAFSTDTQYF.

With respect to this clone: Read sequence stops 3 residues before the CDR3 end, and the germline J gene provides the missing end. This chain uses TRBV20-1 with TRBJ1-2, with TRBD1 matching 7 bases. Germline lookup yields CDR1 DFQATT and CDR2 SNEGSKA (reference sequence). The CDR3 is 13 residues long. The CDR3 reads CSASTRDRPGYTF. Incomplete CDR3 DNA: TGCAGTGCTTCTACCCGGGACAGACCCGGC.

To note about this clone: Read coverage stops 3 residues before the CDR3 terminus; the germline J gene supplies the remainder. V and J are TRBV27 and TRBJ2-5, with D tentatively TRBD2 (6 bases). V lost 5 bases to trimming and J lost 2 bases, with 21 bases between them. This CDR3 contains 17 residues. Germline CDR1 reads MNHEY; CDR2 reads SMNVEV (reference sequence). This chain's CDR3 is CASSTSPLGSRQETQYF. Partial CDR3 DNA: TGTGCCAGCAGTACTAGCCCCCTGGGGTCCAGACAAGAGACC.

As to this clone: The read terminates 3 residues before the CDR3 end, so the remaining end is supplied by the germline J gene. The V gene is TRBV5-4, the J gene TRBJ2-3; D ambiguous. V was pared by 0 bases and J by 0 bases, with 11 bases between. The CDR3 contains 16 residues. The germline gives CDR1 SGHNT, CDR2 YYREEE (reference sequence). CDR3 DNA (partial): TGTGCCAGCAGCTTGGCTGGCAAATCTAGCACAGATACG. This translates into CASSLAGKSSTDT. The whole CDR3 sequence is CASSLAGKSSTDTQYF.

The sequenced part of the CDR3 DNA is TGTGCCAGCAGCTTGAGCGTCCAGCTCCGGGGCGAG. This codes for CASSLSVQLRGE. Given in full, the CDR3 is CASSLSVQLRGEQYF. The chain has TRBV5-5 and TRBJ2-7, with D perhaps matching TRBD2 (5 bases). The observed sequence ends 3 residues before the CDR3 terminus, with the missing tail filled in from the germline J gene. In germline, CDR1 is SGHKS, CDR2 YYEKEE (reference sequence). CDR3 size: 15 residues. V was shortened by 1 base and J by 6 bases, with 17 bases between the two germline ends.

Comment on this clone: Read coverage stops 3 residues before the CDR3 terminus; the germline J gene supplies the remainder. The chain has TRBV12-5 and TRBJ1-5, with TRBD1 matching 9 bases. V gave up 5 bases and J gave up 1 base; unmatched junction bases: 6. The CDR3 extends over 16 amino acids. From germline, CDR1 is LGHNT and CDR2 FRNRAP. CDR3 region: CASGEAGTGSNQPQHF. The sequenced part of the CDR3 DNA is TGTGCTAGTGGTGAAGCCGGGACAGGGAGCAATCAGCCC.

A note on this clone: The read stops 3 residues short of the end of the CDR3; the missing end is completed from the germline J gene. The chain is built from TRBV7-9 and TRBJ1-1; D ambiguous. Per germline, CDR1 SEHNR and CDR2 FQNEAQ (reference sequence). The CDR3 consists of 15 residues. Trimming removed 1 base from V and 1 base from J, with 10 bases in between. The CDR3 sequence is CASSLVVRWNTEAFF. Partial CDR3 DNA: TGTGCCAGCAGCTTAGTGGTGCGATGGAACACTGAA.

A remark on this clone: The read terminates 3 residues ahead of where the CDR3 ends, so the germline J gene completes it. The chain has TRBV7-9 and TRBJ1-2; D uncertain. The V and J ends lost 1 base and 5 bases respectively, with 11 bases between them. This CDR3 has 14 amino acids. Germline V gene data show CDR1 as SEHNR and CDR2 as FQNEAQ (reference sequence). The sequenced part of the CDR3 DNA is TGTGCCAGCAGCTTAGACTTAGCTGGGTATGGC. The encoded protein is CASSLDLAGYG. The whole CDR3 protein reads CASSLDLAGYGYTF.

In regard to this clone: The read ends 3 residues before the CDR3 terminus; that terminus is restored from the germline J gene. The genes are TRBV20-1 and TRBJ2-7; weak D call: TRBD2 (6 bases). The CDR3 totals 15 residues. V shed 2 bases and J shed 5 bases, with 19 bases lying between them. Germline V gives CDR1 DFQATT, CDR2 SNEGSKA (reference sequence). The part of the CDR3 DNA that was read is TGCAGTGCTAGACGATGGACTGGCTCGGGGGACGAG. This gives the protein CSARRWTGSGDE. From start to end, the CDR3 is CSARRWTGSGDEQYF.

In regard to this clone: Read data end 3 residues before the CDR3 end; the end is taken from the germline J gene. The V gene is TRBV2, the J gene TRBJ1-1; the match to TRBD1 covers 10 bases. The junction had 10 bases not matched to a gene; V was cut back by 7 bases and J by 2 bases. From germline, CDR1 is SNHLY and CDR2 FYNNEI. This CDR3 has 16 residues. The CDR3 bases that were read are TGTGCCAGCACCCCGACCGGGACAGGGGCTAACACTGAA. It encodes CASTPTGTGANTE. The entire CDR3 reads CASTPTGTGANTEAFF.

For this clone: The read ends 3 residues early relative to the CDR3; the germline J gene fills the gap. The rearrangement links TRBV11-1 to TRBJ1-1, with D hard to call. The CDR3 loop spans 13 amino acids. With 4 bases removed from V and 0 bases from J, the gap between germline ends came to 6 bases. CDR1 is SGHAT and CDR2 is FQDESV in the germline V gene (reference sequence). The CDR3 DNA, read in part, is TGTGCCAGCAGCTACACCCTGAACACTGAA. Protein: CASSYTLNTE. The complete CDR3 sequence is CASSYTLNTEAFF.

Of note for this clone: The read gets to within 3 residues of the CDR3 end, and the germline J gene fills in the rest. The V gene is TRBV7-2, the J gene TRBJ1-6; weak D call: TRBD1 (6 bases). Trimming stripped 5 bases from V and 6 bases from J, with 14 bases between. Germline V gene data show CDR1 as SGHTA and CDR2 as FQGNSA. CDR3 length: 15 residues. The CDR3 here is CASSPMGQLNSPLHF. The CDR3 DNA, read in part, is TGTGCCAGCAGCCCGATGGGACAACTTAATTCACCC.

Concerning this clone: The read terminates 3 residues ahead of where the CDR3 ends, so the germline J gene completes it. This chain uses TRBV20-1 with TRBJ1-2, with TRBD1 as a possible D gene (5 bases). CDR1 and CDR2 (germline): DFQATT, SNEGSKA (reference sequence). Trimming cost V 1 base and J 5 bases, with 14 bases left between them. The CDR3 sequence is 14 residues long. The CDR3 bases that were read are TGCAGTGCTAGAGTCGTGACAGACGATTATGGC. Protein product: CSARVVTDDYG. The full CDR3 reads CSARVVTDDYGYTF.

A remark on this clone: Read coverage stops 3 residues before the CDR3 terminus; the germline J gene supplies the remainder. The chain recombines TRBV28 with TRBJ1-2, with D unclear. Germline V lookup: CDR1 MDHEN, CDR2 SYDVKM. With 8 bases removed from V and 7 bases from J, the gap between germline ends came to 17 bases. CDR3 size: 13 residues. The CDR3 spells CASRLPGGRGYTF. CDR3 DNA, as far as it was read: TGTGCCAGCCGACTCCCCGGTGGCCGTGGC.

Regarding this clone: The read is 3 residues too short to cover the CDR3 end, so that end is filled in from the germline J gene. The rearrangement joins TRBV28 to TRBJ2-7, with D unresolved. Trimming left V 4 bases short and J 2 bases short, with 15 bases between. The CDR3 covers 15 residues. Germline V gives CDR1 MDHEN, CDR2 SYDVKM. The CDR3 loop reads CASSYGQKATYEQYF. CDR3 bases read: TGTGCCAGCAGTTATGGGCAGAAAGCCACCTACGAG.

As concerns this clone: The CDR3 end falls 3 residues outside the read, so it is completed with the germline J gene. The chain carries TRBV18 and TRBJ2-5, with 12 nucleotides matching TRBD1. Germline loops: CDR1 KGHSH, CDR2 LQKENI. Losses at the gene ends were 6 bases for V and 4 bases for J; bases not matched to a gene: 9. The CDR3 is made up of 16 amino acids. CDR3 in amino acids: CASSQLGQGASETQYF. The part of the CDR3 DNA that was read is TGTGCCAGCTCCCAGTTGGGACAGGGGGCATCAGAGACC.

As to this clone: The read comes to an end 3 residues before the CDR3 does, leaving the germline J gene to fill in the end. The V gene is TRBV20-1, the J gene TRBJ1-6, with 10 bases identical to TRBD1. This CDR3 contains 14 residues. CDR1 and CDR2 (germline): DFQATT, SNEGSKA (reference sequence). After removal of 5 bases from V and 5 bases from J, the junction contained 3 bases not matched to a gene. CDR3 in amino acids: CSAWTGGHNSPLHF. Incomplete CDR3 DNA: TGCAGTGCTTGGACAGGGGGACATAATTCACCC.

Of note for this clone: The read ends 3 residues early relative to the CDR3; the germline J gene fills the gap. V usage is TRBV6-1 and J usage is TRBJ2-2; D unclear. This CDR3 has 14 residues. CDR1 and CDR2 (germline): MNHNS, SASEGT. V lost 2 bases to trimming and J lost 0 bases, with 4 bases between them. CDR3 region: CASSEQSNTGELFF. Incomplete CDR3 DNA: TGTGCCAGCAGTGAACAGTCGAACACCGGGGAG.

For this clone: The read falls 3 residues short of the CDR3 end, and the missing part is taken from the germline J gene. This chain links TRBV7-2 with TRBJ1-5; perhaps TRBD1 as D (5 bases). The V and J ends lost 4 bases and 6 bases respectively, with 10 bases between them. The V gene's germline CDR1 is SGHTA and CDR2 FQGNSA. The CDR3 is 13 residues long. Partial CDR3 DNA: TGTGCCAGCAGCTCCAGGGTTGGTCAGCCC. It yields the protein CASSSRVGQP. The whole CDR3 protein is CASSSRVGQPQHF.